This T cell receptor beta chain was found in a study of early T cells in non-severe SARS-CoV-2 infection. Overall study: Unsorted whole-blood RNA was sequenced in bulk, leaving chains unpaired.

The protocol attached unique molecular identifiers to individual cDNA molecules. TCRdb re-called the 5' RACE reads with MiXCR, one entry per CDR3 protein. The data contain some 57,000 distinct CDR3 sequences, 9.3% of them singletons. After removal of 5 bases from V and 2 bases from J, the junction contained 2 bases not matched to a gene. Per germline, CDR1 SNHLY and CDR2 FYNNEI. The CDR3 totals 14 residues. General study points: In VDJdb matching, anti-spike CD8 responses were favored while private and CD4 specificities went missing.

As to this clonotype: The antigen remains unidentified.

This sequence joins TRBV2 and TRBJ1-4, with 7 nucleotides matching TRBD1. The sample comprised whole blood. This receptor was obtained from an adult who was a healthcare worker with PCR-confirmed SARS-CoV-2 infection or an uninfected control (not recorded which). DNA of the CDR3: TGTGCCAGCAGTCAACAGGGGACTAATGAAAAACTGTTTTTT. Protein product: CASSQQGTNEKLFF. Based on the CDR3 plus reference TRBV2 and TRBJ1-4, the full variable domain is EPEVTQTPSHQVTQMGQEVILRCVPISNHLYFYWYRQILGQKVEFLVSFYNNEISEKSEIFDDQFSVERPDGSNFTLKIRSTKLEDSAMYFCASSQQGTNEKLFFGSGTQLSVL.